This T cell receptor beta chain derives from a study of STAT5B mutations in CD4+ large granular lymphocyte leukemia. Study-wide background: Healthy donors showed HLA-associated enrichment of the CDR3 'QG' motif.

The CDR3 consists of 15 residues. Study-level findings and limits: Patient CD4-sorted repertoires stayed more clonal than healthy ones after leukemic-clone removal. TRBV06-family usage was enriched in top patient clones (8/27) versus controls (2/35).

Assay used: immunoSEQ multiplex PCR; TCRdb lists only in-frame clones, some missing. The top ten hold under 2.5% of the sample, which has 31,000 or so clones, 79% seen once. As to this clone: What it recognizes is unknown.

Sequences were obtained from CD4+ T cells from blood buffy coats. V gene TRBV21-1 combines with J gene TRBJ2-3. TRBV21-1 is shown as a pseudogene. This receptor was obtained from a human donor in good health. This CDR3 is CASSKVVQKPDTQYF. CDR3 nucleotide sequence: TGTGCCAGCAGCAAAGTCGTCCAAAAACCAGATACGCAGTATTTT.